A selection of T cell receptor beta chains follows, all from one sample in a study of technical replicates of blood from a few donors. Generated by immunoSEQ multiplex PCR, the TCRdb table keeps only in-frame clones and is missing some. The sample has approximately 89,000 clones; about 94% are singletons. Input material: T cells isolated from PBMCs. The receptor source for this set is a human donor in good health. The CDR3 runs from the conserved cysteine through the conserved F or W. The D gene is left open where the match is weak. The size of a clone is reported for some rows only, either as once, few or many, or as a class for expanded clones.

TRBV19,TRBJ2-4,-,-,CASSIEAPLGKNIQYF,TGTGCCAGTAGTATTGAGGCTCCCCTAGGCAAAAACATTCAGTACTTC
TRBV6-5,TRBJ2-7,-,once,CASSTRGSSYEQYF,TGTGCCAGCAGCACAAGAGGCTCCTCCTACGAGCAGTACTTC
TRBV7-9,TRBJ2-7,TRBD2,once,CASNGRELAAYEQYF,TGTGCCAGCAACGGACGGGAACTAGCGGCCTACGAGCAGTACTTC
TRBV11-3,TRBJ1-1,-,-,CASSLTPNTEAFF,TGTGCCAGCAGCCTGACACCGAACACTGAAGCTTTCTTT
TRBV11-2,TRBJ2-1,TRBD2,-,CASSSKGLAGHNEQFF,TGTGCCAGCAGCTCCAAGGGACTAGCGGGACACAATGAGCAGTTCTTC
TRBV29-1,TRBJ1-2,-,once,CSVEVSQGKGFPYGYTF,TGCAGCGTTGAAGTGTCCCAGGGGAAAGGTTTCCCCTATGGCTACACCTTC
TRBV28,TRBJ2-5,-,-,CASNHYRVRETQYF,TGTGCCAGCAACCATTACAGGGTTAGAGAGACCCAGTACTTC
TRBV11-3,TRBJ2-1,-,-,CASSLGGQGRNEQFF,TGTGCCAGCAGCTTAGGTGGGCAGGGTCGTAATGAGCAGTTCTTC
TRBV10-2,TRBJ2-1,-,-,CASSDERELLKQFF,TGCGCCAGCAGTGATGAACGGGAGCTGTTAAAGCAGTTCTTC
TRBV30,TRBJ1-1,-,-,CAWKRESYDTEAFF,TGTGCCTGGAAAAGAGAGAGTTATGACACTGAAGCTTTCTTT
TRBV28,TRBJ2-4,TRBD2,-,CASTLVGPSGDIQYF,TGTGCCAGCACCCTCGTGGGGCCTAGCGGTGACATTCAGTACTTC
TRBV27,TRBJ1-2,TRBD1,-,CASSSRTGESGYTF,TGTGCCAGCAGTTCCAGGACAGGGGAGAGTGGCTACACCTTC
TRBV10-2,TRBJ2-7,TRBD1,-,CATGTGDYEQYF,TGCGCCACCGGGACAGGGGACTACGAGCAGTACTTC
TRBV10-1,TRBJ1-2,-,-,CASSFGGTYGYTF,TGCGCCAGCAGTTTTGGGGGGACCTATGGCTACACCTTC
TRBV6-5,TRBJ1-1,-,few,CASSYSVATEAFF,TGTGCCAGCAGTTACTCCGTAGCCACTGAAGCTTTCTTT
TRBV21-1,TRBJ1-1,-,once,CASSKYPLDRGSVLYSAFF,TGTGCCAGCAGCAAATACCCTTTAGACAGGGGATCGGTCCTTTACTCAGCTTTCTTT
TRBV6-6,TRBJ1-3,-,-,CAGGTAGNTIYF,TGTGCCGGGGGGACCGCCGGAAACACCATATATTTT
TRBV14,TRBJ2-1,TRBD2,-,CASSQDWETSRYNEQFF,TGTGCCAGCAGCCAAGATTGGGAGACTAGCAGATACAATGAGCAGTTCTTC
TRBV9,TRBJ1-4,TRBD1,-,CASSGSGGPNEKLFF,TGTGCCAGCAGCGGCTCAGGGGGACCTAATGAAAAACTGTTTTTT
TRBV2,TRBJ2-1,TRBD2,few,CASRKLAGTDNEQFF,TGTGCCAGCAGAAAACTAGCGGGAACTGACAATGAGCAGTTCTTC
TRBV6-5,TRBJ2-7,-,-,CASSYRRTHGEQYF,TGTGCCAGCAGTTACCGGAGGACCCATGGGGAGCAGTACTTC
TRBV27,TRBJ2-7,-,-,CASSLARVGYEQYF,TGTGCCAGCAGTTTGGCCAGGGTGGGCTACGAGCAGTACTTC
TRBV10-3,TRBJ2-1,TRBD2,-,CATTTSGKDNEQFF,TGTGCCACCACGACTAGCGGGAAGGACAATGAGCAGTTCTTC
TRBV5-4,TRBJ2-1,-,-,CASSPAVNEQFF,TGTGCCAGCAGCCCTGCGGTAAATGAGCAGTTCTTC
TRBV7-6,TRBJ1-1,-,-,CASSLGGPGSEAFF,TGTGCCAGCAGCTTAGGAGGGCCGGGCTCTGAAGCTTTCTTT
TRBV27,TRBJ2-3,TRBD1,-,CASSFKGLDRDRADTQYF,TGTGCCAGCAGTTTTAAGGGCCTCGACAGGGACCGGGCAGATACGCAGTATTTT
TRBV28,TRBJ1-1,-,-,CASSLLGGTEAFF,TGTGCCAGCAGTTTATTAGGGGGAACTGAAGCTTTCTTT
TRBV12-5,TRBJ1-3,TRBD1,-,CASGPWDSRNTIYF,TGTGCTAGTGGTCCCTGGGACAGCCGAAACACCATATATTTT
TRBV4-2,TRBJ2-1,TRBD2,-,CASSTLAGPYNEQFF,TGTGCCAGCAGCACACTAGCGGGACCCTACAATGAGCAGTTCTTC
TRBV5-1,TRBJ1-4,TRBD1,-,CASSGDSATNEKLFF,TGCGCCAGCAGCGGGGACAGTGCAACTAATGAAAAACTGTTTTTT
TRBV27,TRBJ2-3,-,-,CASSLSRTFTDTQYF,TGTGCCAGCAGTTTATCCCGTACATTCACAGATACGCAGTATTTT
TRBV14,TRBJ2-1,-,-,CASSPASREQFF,TGTGCCAGCAGCCCGGCTTCTAGGGAGCAGTTCTTC
TRBV11-2,TRBJ2-7,TRBD2,-,CASSLRGALGSGGFYEQYF,TGTGCCAGCAGCTTAAGAGGTGCCCTGGGGAGCGGGGGGTTCTACGAGCAGTACTTC
TRBV28,TRBJ1-5,TRBD1,-,CASSSGQGIRSNQPQHF,TGTGCCAGCAGTTCGGGACAGGGGATCCGGAGCAATCAGCCCCAGCATTTT
TRBV4-1,TRBJ2-1,-,once,CASSHPGLVKTQRDNEQFF,TGCGCCAGCAGCCACCCGGGACTTGTAAAGACACAGAGGGACAATGAGCAGTTCTTC
TRBV5-6,TRBJ1-1,-,-,CASSLLGGAEAFF,TGTGCCAGCAGCTTGTTGGGGGGGGCTGAAGCTTTCTTT
TRBV7-9,TRBJ2-1,TRBD2,-,CASLPYGTSLGNEQFF,TGTGCCAGCCTCCCCTACGGGACTAGCTTAGGCAATGAGCAGTTCTTC
TRBV7-9,TRBJ2-7,TRBD1,-,CASSLWQGASEQYF,TGTGCCAGCAGCTTATGGCAGGGGGCATCCGAGCAGTACTTC
TRBV10-3,TRBJ2-2,-,-,CAISERVNTGELFF,TGTGCCATCAGTGAGCGAGTGAACACCGGGGAGCTGTTTTTT
TRBV15,TRBJ2-1,-,-,CATSRARQEDNEQFF,TGTGCCACCAGCAGAGCACGGCAGGAGGACAATGAGCAGTTCTTC
TRBV19,TRBJ1-2,-,-,CASSYTDYGYTF,TGTGCCAGTAGTTATACAGACTATGGCTACACCTTC
TRBV7-8,TRBJ2-3,TRBD1,-,CASSPVRGQVKDTQYF,TGTGCCAGCAGCCCCGTTAGGGGGCAAGTTAAGGATACGCAGTATTTT
TRBV7-9,TRBJ1-4,-,-,CARRTVTEKLFF,TGTGCCAGACGGACAGTTACTGAAAAACTGTTTTTT
TRBV5-5,TRBJ2-1,-,-,CASSPIQGGSYNEQFF,TGTGCCAGCAGCCCGATCCAGGGGGGCTCCTACAATGAGCAGTTCTTC
TRBV29-1,TRBJ1-2,-,-,CSVEAQEERTNYGYTF,TGCAGCGTTGAAGCGCAAGAGGAACGGACAAACTATGGCTACACCTTC
TRBV5-1,TRBJ2-1,TRBD2,-,CASSSVSGGPPRQFF,TGCGCCAGCAGCTCCGTGAGCGGGGGCCCACCACGGCAGTTCTTC
TRBV6-5,TRBJ1-1,-,-,CASSYSGTLNTEAFF,TGTGCCAGCAGTTACTCCGGGACTCTGAACACTGAAGCTTTCTTT
TRBV19,TRBJ1-5,TRBD1,-,CASSTSRGLNQPQHF,TGTGCCAGTAGTACCTCCAGGGGGCTGAATCAGCCCCAGCATTTT
TRBV16,TRBJ2-3,-,-,CASSRGGTIYTQYF,TGTGCCAGCAGCCGGGGCGGAACTATCTATACGCAGTATTTT
TRBV4-1,TRBJ2-7,-,-,CASSRQNLDYEQYF,TGCGCCAGCAGCCGACAGAACTTAGACTACGAGCAGTACTTC
TRBV11-2,TRBJ2-5,-,-,CASSPSYSFQETQYF,TGTGCCAGCAGCCCAAGTTATAGTTTCCAAGAGACCCAGTACTTC
TRBV27,TRBJ2-7,-,-,CASKGSVSDDEQYF,TGTGCCAGCAAGGGGTCTGTAAGCGACGACGAGCAGTACTTC